The sequence of this T cell receptor (beta chain) was determined in a study of T cell responses to AZD1222 COVID-19 vaccine. Regarding the study as a whole: Reportedly, close to half of spike-specific TCRs are directed against unmutated variant regions. Spike-specific TCR breadth rose after two AZD1222 doses, and depth rose as well.

Germline CDR1 and CDR2: LGHNA and YNFKEQ. This CDR3 comprises 14 residues. The V gene lost 0 bases and the J gene lost 8 bases, with 13 bases spanning the gap. Produced via immunoSEQ multiplex PCR; TCRdb's table is partial and in-frame only. The sample carries about 110,000 clones, approximately 88% recorded once. Note on this clone: Its antigen is unidentified.

V usage is TRBV4-2 and J usage is TRBJ1-2; D call uncertain. The sample here was peripheral blood, taken on day 0 of AZD1222 vaccination. This clonotype was obtained from an adult in good health. Here the CDR3 DNA reads TGTGCCAGCAGCCAAGATCCGGACGCATGGGGCTACACCTTC. Its protein product is CASSQDPDAWGYTF.